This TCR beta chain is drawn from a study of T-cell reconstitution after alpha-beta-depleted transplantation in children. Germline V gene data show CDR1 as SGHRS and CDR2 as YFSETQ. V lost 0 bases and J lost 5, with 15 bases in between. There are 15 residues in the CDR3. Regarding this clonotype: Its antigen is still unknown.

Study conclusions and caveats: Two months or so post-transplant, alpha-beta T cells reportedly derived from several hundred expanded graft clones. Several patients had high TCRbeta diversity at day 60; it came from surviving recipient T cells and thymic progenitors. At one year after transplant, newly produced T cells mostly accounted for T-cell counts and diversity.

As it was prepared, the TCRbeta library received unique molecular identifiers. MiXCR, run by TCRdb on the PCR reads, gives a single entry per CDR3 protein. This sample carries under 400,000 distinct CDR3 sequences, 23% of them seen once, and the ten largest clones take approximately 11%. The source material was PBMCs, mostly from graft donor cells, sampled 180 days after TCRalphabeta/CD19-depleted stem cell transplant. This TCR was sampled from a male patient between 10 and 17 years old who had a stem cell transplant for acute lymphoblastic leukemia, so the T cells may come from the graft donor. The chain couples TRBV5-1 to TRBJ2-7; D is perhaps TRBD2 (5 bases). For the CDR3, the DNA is TGCGCCAGCAGCTTGGAAGGACTTCTTCCTCACGAGCAGTACTTC. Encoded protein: CASSLEGLLPHEQYF.